The sequence of this TCR beta chain was determined in a study of tumor-infiltrating lymphocytes in primary liver carcinoma. Study summary: Each of the samples returned roughly 3.65 to 7.5 million productive TCRbeta reads (a yield similar across tissue types).

Germline V gene data show CDR1 as SQVTM and CDR2 as ANQGSEA. The CDR3 is made up of 12 amino acids. V was trimmed by 7 bases and J by 3 bases, leaving 10 bases between them. With a constant-region primer, TCR beta cDNA was made from approximately 510 ng of total RNA. Slightly modified ARM-PCR, run as three nested multiplex PCR rounds, produced the TCR beta libraries. The first two PCR rounds used TRBV1-TRBV30 primers with a Cbeta primer, approximately 10 cycles each. Each CDR3 protein gets one entry after TCRdb re-called the multiplex PCR reads with MiXCR. The sample has hundreds of thousands of distinct CDR3 sequences, about 60% seen once. This clonotype showed up many times. Antigen unknown. Overall study findings and caveats: Paired tumor-adjacent and tumor-blood samples overlapped less than tumor region pairs did.

Unsorted whole blood served as the source of blood RNA, and germline DNA was extracted as well. The sequence was obtained from a man in his forties or fifties with primary liver carcinoma and hepatitis B virus infection. J is TRBJ1-3 and V is TRBV29-1; D is ambiguous. Specimen: peripheral blood. CDR3 bases: TGCAGCGGTTTAGGGTATGGAAACACCATATATTTT. Residues: CSGLGYGNTIYF.